This TCR beta chain was sequenced for a study of T cell responses to AZD1222 COVID-19 vaccine. The CDR3 loop spans 13 amino acids. The germline V and J ends were trimmed by 0 bases and 9 bases, with 9 bases remaining between them. CDR1 and CDR2 (germline): SGHNT, YENEEA. Assay: immunoSEQ multiplex PCR; the TCRdb copy retains only in-frame clones and omits some. The table shows roughly 100,000 clones, with roughly 83% occurring only once. This sequence originates from an adult in good health. The material was peripheral blood, obtained on day 0 of AZD1222 vaccination. V is TRBV11-3 and J is TRBJ2-1; maybe TRBD1 (5 bases). The CDR3 sequence: CASSLDPTGEQFF. DNA of the CDR3: TGTGCCAGCAGCTTAGATCCCACAGGTGAGCAGTTCTTC. Full variable domain (remainder filled in from reference TRBV11-3 and TRBJ2-1): EAGVVQSPRYKIIEKKQPVAFWCNPISGHNTLYWYLQNLGQGPELLIRYENEEAVDDSQLPKDRFSAERLKGVDSTLKIQPAELGDSAVYLCASSLDPTGEQFFGPGTRLTVL.